The 10 T cell receptor beta chains listed next were all sequenced from one sample in a study of beta chain features in type 1 diabetes. The investigators reverse transcribed all of the isolated RNA, so they sequenced expressed TCRB transcripts. Libraries were prepared by immunoSEQ multiplex PCR; TCRdb keeps only in-frame clonotypes and omits some of them. This sample carries 450,000 or so clones, roughly 11% of them seen once, and the ten largest clones take about 0.042%. The specimen was naive CD4+ T cells from blood. Receptor source: a woman between 18 and 30 years old in good health.

The chain couples TRBV6-5 to TRBJ2-3, with 11 positions matching TRBD1. This CDR3 has 14 amino acids. Germline V lookup: CDR1 MNHEY, CDR2 SVGAGI. The CDR3 DNA sequence: TGTGCGCGGGACAGGGGGTTGAGCACAGATACGCAGTATTTT. Protein: CARDRGLSTDTQYF.

The rearrangement links TRBV5-6 to TRBJ2-7; 8 bases fit TRBD1. The germline gives CDR1 SGHDT, CDR2 YYEEEE. CDR3 length equals 15 residues. The trim removed 0 bases at V and 3 bases at J, leaving 5 bases unmatched. The CDR3 spells CASSLVQGARYEQYV. The CDR3 DNA reads as TGTGCCAGCAGCTTGGTGCAGGGGGCACGCTACGAGCAGTACGTC.

The J gene is TRBJ2-1, the V gene TRBV5-4; D gene unclear. Germline V gene lookup returns CDR1 SGHNT and CDR2 YYREEE (reference sequence). This CDR3 is 14 amino acids long. V lost 6 bases and J lost 1, with 11 bases in between. CDR3 residues: CASTRKGSYNEQFF. In nucleotides, the CDR3 is TGTGCCAGCACCCGAAAAGGGTCCTACAATGAGCAGTTCTTC.

This clone turned up a few times. The chain recombines TRBV4-1 with TRBJ2-6, with D maybe TRBD2 (5 bases). The germline V and J ends were trimmed by 0 bases and 4 bases, with 13 bases remaining between them. Germline lookup yields CDR1 MGHRA and CDR2 YSYEKL. This CDR3 is built from 17 residues. CDR3 DNA sequence: TGCGCCAGCAGCCAAGATTTGGAGGTTTCGGGGGCCAACGTCCTGACTTTC. Its protein is CASSQDLEVSGANVLTF.

V gene TRBV5-1 combines with J gene TRBJ2-5, with 11 bases identical to TRBD2. The V and J ends lost 3 bases and 4 bases, in that order; junction bases with no gene match: 11. CDR1 is SGHRS and CDR2 is YFSETQ in the germline V gene. CDR3 length: 17 residues. The CDR3 protein is CASSSGQLAGVGETQYF. Written as DNA, the CDR3 is TGCGCCAGCAGCTCAGGCCAACTAGCGGGAGTAGGAGAGACCCAGTACTTC.

This chain uses TRBV6-5 with TRBJ1-4; tentative D call: TRBD1 (6 bases). Deletions cut 5 bases from V and 7 bases from J, with 11 bases between. The V gene's germline CDR1 is MNHEY and CDR2 SVGAGI. This CDR3 has 13 residues. CDR3 region: CASSQGRREKLFF. The CDR3 region has the DNA TGTGCCAGCAGTCAGGGGCGGCGTGAAAAACTGTTTTTT.

This clone was found many times. This sequence joins TRBV25-1 and TRBJ2-7; 9 nucleotides agree with TRBD1. Germline V gene data show CDR1 as MGHDK and CDR2 as SYGVNS. This CDR3 contains 15 residues. J gave up 3 bases and V 3 bases, and 6 bases lay outside the gene matches. As DNA, the CDR3 is TGTGCCAGCAGTGAGAGCGGGACAGGGCTCTACGAGCAGTACTTC. This encodes CASSESGTGLYEQYF.

This chain links TRBV7-2 with TRBJ2-1; 10 positions agree with TRBD1. Germline CDR1 and CDR2: SGHTA and FQGNSA. V lost 5 bases, J lost 7 bases, and 8 bases stayed unmatched. This CDR3 spans 15 amino acids. The CDR3, as DNA: TGTGCCAGCAGCACCCGACAGGGGGCGTTGAATGAGCAGTTCTTC. Its translation is CASSTRQGALNEQFF.

The rearrangement joins TRBV18 to TRBJ1-1; 8 bases are shared with TRBD1. Germline V CDR1 and CDR2: KGHSH, LQKENI. J lost 6 bases, V lost 2 bases, and 8 bases had no gene match. This CDR3 contains 15 residues. This CDR3 is CASSPALQGDAEAFF. The CDR3 DNA follows: TGTGCCAGCTCACCAGCCTTACAGGGGGACGCTGAAGCTTTCTTT.

In this sample, this clone turned up a few times. The rearrangement links TRBV28 to TRBJ2-7, with D hard to call. V was clipped by 5 bases and J by 4 bases, with 12 bases between them. The CDR3 is made up of 13 amino acids. The germline gives CDR1 MDHEN, CDR2 SYDVKM. CDR3 bases: TGTGCCAGCAGTCTGTCGTTCTCGTACGAGCAGTACGTC. This translates into CASSLSFSYEQYV.